The TCR beta chain under discussion was sequenced for a study of beta chain features in type 1 diabetes. There are a few counts of this clone. By way of CD45RO/CCR7/CD25/CD127/CD95/CD27, the CD4+ regulatory, stem cell-like memory, central memory and naive cells were sorted. Sorting produced populations that all topped 95% purity. V lost 6 bases to trimming and J lost 5 bases, with 13 bases between them. The CDR3 is 13 amino acids. Germline CDR1 and CDR2: SNHLY and FYNNEI. The authors reverse transcribed all of the isolated RNA, so sequencing captured expressed TCRB transcripts. Profiling relied on immunoSEQ multiplex PCR, and the TCRdb table lists in-frame clones only, not all of them. The sample holds 400,000 to 500,000 clones, approximately 15% seen once.

The TCR was taken from a man aged 25 to 40 in good health. Material for sequencing was naive CD4+ T cells from blood. The J gene is TRBJ2-5, the V gene TRBV2; possibly TRBD1 for D (5 bases). The CDR3 loop is CASRGEGWETQYF. CDR3 sequence (DNA): TGTGCCAGCAGAGGGGAAGGTTGGGAGACCCAGTACTTC.